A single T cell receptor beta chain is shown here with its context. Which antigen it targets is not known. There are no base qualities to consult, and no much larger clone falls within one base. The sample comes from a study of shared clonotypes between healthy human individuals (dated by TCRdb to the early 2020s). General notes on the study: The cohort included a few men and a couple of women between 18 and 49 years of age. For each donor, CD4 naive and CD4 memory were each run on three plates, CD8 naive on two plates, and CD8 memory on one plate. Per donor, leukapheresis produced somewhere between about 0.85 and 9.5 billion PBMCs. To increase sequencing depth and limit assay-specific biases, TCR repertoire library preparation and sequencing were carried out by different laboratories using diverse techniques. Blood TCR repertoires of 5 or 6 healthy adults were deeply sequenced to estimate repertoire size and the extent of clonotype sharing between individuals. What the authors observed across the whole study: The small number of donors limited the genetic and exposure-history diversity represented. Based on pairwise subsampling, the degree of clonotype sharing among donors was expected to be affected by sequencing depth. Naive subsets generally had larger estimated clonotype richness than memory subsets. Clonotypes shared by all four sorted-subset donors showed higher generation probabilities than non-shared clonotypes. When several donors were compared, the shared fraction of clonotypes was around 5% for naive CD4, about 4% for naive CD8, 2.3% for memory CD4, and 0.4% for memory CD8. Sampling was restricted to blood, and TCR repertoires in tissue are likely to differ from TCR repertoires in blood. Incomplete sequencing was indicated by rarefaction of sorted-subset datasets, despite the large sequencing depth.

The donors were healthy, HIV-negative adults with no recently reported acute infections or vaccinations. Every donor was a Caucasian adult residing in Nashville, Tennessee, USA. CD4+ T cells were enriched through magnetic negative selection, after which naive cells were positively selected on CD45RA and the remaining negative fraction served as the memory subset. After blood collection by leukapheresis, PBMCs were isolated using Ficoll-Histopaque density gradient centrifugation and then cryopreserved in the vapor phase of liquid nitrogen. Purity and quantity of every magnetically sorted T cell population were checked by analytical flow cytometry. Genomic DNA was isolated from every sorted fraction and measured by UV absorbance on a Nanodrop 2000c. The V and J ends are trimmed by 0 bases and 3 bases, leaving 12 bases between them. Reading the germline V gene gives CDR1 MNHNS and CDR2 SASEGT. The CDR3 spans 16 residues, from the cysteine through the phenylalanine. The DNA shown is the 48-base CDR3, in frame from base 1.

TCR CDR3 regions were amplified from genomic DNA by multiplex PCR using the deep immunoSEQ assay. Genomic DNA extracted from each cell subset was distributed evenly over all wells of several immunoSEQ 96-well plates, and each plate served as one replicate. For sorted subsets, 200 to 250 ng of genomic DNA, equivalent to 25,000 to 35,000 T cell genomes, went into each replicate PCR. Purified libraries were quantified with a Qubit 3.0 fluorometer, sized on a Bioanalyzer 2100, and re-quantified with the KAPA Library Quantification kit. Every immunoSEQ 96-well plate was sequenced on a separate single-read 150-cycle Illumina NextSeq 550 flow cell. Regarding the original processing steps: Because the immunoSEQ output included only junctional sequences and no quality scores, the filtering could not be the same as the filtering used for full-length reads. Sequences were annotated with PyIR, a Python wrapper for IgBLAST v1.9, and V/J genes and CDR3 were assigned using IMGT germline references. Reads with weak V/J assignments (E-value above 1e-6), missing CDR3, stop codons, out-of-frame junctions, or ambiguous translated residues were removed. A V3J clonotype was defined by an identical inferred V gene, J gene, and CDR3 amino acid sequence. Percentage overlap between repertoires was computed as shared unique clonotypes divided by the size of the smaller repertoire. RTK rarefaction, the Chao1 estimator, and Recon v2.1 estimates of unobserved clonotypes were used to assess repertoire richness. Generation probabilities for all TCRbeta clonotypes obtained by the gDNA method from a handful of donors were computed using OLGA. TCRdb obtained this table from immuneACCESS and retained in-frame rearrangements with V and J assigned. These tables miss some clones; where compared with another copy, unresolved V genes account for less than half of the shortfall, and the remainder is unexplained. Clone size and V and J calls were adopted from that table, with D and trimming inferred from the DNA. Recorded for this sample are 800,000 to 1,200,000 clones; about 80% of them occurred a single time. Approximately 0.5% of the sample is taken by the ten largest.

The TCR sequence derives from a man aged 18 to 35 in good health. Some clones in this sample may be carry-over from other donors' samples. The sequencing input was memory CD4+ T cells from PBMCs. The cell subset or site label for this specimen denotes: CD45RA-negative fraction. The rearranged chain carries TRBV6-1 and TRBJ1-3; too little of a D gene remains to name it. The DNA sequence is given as TGTGCCAGCAGTGAAGCGCGGACGCAGCTTGGAAACACCATATATTTT. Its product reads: CASSEARTQLGNTIYF.